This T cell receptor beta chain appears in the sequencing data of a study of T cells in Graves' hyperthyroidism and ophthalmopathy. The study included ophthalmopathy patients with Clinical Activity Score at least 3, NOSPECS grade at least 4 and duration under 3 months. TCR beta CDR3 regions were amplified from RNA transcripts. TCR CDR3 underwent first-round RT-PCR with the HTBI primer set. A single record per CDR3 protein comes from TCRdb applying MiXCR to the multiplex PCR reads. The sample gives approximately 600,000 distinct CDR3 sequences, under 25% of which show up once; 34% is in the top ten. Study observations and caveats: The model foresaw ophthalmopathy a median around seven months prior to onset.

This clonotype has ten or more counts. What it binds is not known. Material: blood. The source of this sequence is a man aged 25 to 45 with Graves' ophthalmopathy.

For the CDR3, the DNA is TGTGCCAGCAGTATGGGATTCGGGCAGCCCCAGCATTTT. Its protein is CASSMGFGQPQHF. The chain recombines TRBV12-3 or TRBV12-4 with TRBJ1-5; D uncertain. Trimming took off 5 bases at V and 7 bases at J, with 12 bases between the two ends. The CDR3 runs 13 residues.